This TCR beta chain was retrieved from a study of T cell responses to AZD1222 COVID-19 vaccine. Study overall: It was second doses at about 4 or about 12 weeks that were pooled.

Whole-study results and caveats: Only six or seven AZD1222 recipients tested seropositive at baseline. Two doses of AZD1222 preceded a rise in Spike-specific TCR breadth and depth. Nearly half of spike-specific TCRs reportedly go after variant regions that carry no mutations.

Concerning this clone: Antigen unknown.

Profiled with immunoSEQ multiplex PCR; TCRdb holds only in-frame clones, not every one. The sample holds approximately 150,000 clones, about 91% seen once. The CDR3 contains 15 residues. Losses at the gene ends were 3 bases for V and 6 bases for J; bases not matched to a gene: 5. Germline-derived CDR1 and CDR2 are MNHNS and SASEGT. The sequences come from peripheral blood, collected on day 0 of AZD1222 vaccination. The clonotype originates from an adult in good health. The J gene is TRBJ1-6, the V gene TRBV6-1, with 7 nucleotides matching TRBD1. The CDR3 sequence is CASSDEGARNSPLHF. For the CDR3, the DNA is TGTGCCAGCAGTGACGAGGGGGCGCGTAATTCACCCCTCCACTTT.